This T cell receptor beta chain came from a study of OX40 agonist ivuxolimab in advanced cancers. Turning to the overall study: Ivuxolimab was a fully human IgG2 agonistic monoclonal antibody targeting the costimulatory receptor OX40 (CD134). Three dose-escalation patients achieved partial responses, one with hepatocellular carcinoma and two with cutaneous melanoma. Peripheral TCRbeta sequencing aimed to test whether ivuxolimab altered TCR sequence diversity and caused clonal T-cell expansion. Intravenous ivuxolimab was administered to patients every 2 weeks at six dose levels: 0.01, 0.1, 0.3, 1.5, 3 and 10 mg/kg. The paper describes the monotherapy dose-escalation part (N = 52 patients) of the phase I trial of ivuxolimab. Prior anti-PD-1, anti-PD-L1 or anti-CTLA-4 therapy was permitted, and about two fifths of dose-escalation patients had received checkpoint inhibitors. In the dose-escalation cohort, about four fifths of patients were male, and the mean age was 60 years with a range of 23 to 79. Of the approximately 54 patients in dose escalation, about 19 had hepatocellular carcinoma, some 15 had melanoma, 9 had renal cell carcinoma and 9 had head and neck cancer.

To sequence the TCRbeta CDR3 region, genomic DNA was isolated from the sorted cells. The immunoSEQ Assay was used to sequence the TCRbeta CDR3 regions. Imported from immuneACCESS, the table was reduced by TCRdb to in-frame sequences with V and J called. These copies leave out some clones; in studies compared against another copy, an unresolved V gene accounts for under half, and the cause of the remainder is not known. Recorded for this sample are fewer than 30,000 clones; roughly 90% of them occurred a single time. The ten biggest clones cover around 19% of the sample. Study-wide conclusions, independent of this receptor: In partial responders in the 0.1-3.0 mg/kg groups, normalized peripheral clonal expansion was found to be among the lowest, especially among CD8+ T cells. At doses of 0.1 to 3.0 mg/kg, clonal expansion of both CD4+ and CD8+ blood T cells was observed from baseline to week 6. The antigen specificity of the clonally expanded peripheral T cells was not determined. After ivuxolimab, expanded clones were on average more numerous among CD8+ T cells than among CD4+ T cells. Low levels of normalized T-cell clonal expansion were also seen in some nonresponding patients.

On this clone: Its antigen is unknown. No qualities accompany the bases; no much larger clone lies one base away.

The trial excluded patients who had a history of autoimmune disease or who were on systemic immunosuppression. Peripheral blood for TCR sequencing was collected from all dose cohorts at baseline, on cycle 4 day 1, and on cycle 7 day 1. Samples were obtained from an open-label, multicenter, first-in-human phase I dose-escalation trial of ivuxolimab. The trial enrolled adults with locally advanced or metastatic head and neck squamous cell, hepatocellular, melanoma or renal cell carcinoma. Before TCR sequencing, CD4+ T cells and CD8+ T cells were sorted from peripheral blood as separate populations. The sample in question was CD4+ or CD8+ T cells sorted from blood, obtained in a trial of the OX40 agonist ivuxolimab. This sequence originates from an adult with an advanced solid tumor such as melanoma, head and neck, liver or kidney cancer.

Read as DNA, the sequence is TGCGCCAGCAGCTTGGCCGGTGAAGCTTTCTTT. Translated, it reads CASSLAGEAFF. The rearranged segments are TRBV5-1 and TRBJ1-1; the D gene remains uncertain. The CDR3, from cysteine to phenylalanine, totals 11 residues. Of the read, only the CDR3 DNA is kept; its 33 bases are in frame from base 1. V was cut back by 0 bases and J by 7 bases, leaving a gap of 4 bases between them. The CDR1 and CDR2 encoded by the germline V gene are SGHRS and YFSETQ.